A selection of T cell receptor beta chains follows, all from one sample in a study of cytomegalovirus exposure and HLA in healthy donors. Here immunoSEQ multiplex PCR was the method, and the copy in TCRdb shows in-frame clones only, minus some. This sample has 150,000 to 200,000 clones, with 75% to 90% found just once. The material sequenced was PBMCs. Source of these receptors: a woman aged 18-29 years in good health and CMV-seronegative. Both conserved end residues are part of each CDR3. The D gene is left open where the match is weak. Not all rows give a size; the values are once, few, many and, for expanded clones, a class.

V	D	size	J	DNA	CDR3
TRBV14	-	-	TRBJ1-6	TGTGCCAGCAGCCCGACATACAATTCACCCCTCCACTTT	CASSPTYNSPLHF
TRBV19	TRBD2	-	TRBJ2-1	TGTGCCAGTAACCCGGGACTAGCGCCCCATGAGCAGTTCTTC	CASNPGLAPHEQFF
TRBV6-1	TRBD1	-	TRBJ2-7	TGTGCCAGCAGTGCCCTTGACAGGGGGTGGGACGAGCAGTACTTC	CASSALDRGWDEQYF
TRBV6-1	-	-	TRBJ1-2	TGTGCCAGCAGTGCTCTCAGACAGACTAACTATGGCTACACCTTC	CASSALRQTNYGYTF
TRBV7-9	-	-	TRBJ2-6	TGTTCCAGCAGCTTGGGTACGGGGTCTGGGGCCAACGTCCTGACTTTC	CSSSLGTGSGANVLTF
TRBV5-1	TRBD1	-	TRBJ2-7	TGCGCCAGCAGCCCCAGGACAGGGAGCCCCTACGAGCAGTACTTC	CASSPRTGSPYEQYF
TRBV7-7	-	-	TRBJ2-1	TGTGCTAGCAGCTTACTTCCCTACGGGAGCTTCGACAATGAGCAGTTCTTC	CASSLLPYGSFDNEQFF
TRBV6-5	-	-	TRBJ2-5	TGTGCCAGCAGCCGTAGCCAAGAGACCCAGTACTTC	CASSRSQETQYF
TRBV6-5	-	-	TRBJ1-1	TGTGCCAGCAGTTACTCCGGGGTGTACACTGAAGCTTTCTTT	CASSYSGVYTEAFF
TRBV28	TRBD1	-	TRBJ1-1	TGTGCCAGCAGTTATTTCCGGGACAGGAACACTGAAGCTTTCTTT	CASSYFRDRNTEAFF
TRBV5-6	-	-	TRBJ1-2	TGTGCCAGCAGCCAGAAATGGCAGGGGTCGAATGGCTACACCTTC	CASSQKWQGSNGYTF
TRBV9	TRBD2	-	TRBJ2-3	TGTGCCAGCAGCGTGGGACTAGCGCGAAGAGATACGCAGTATTTT	CASSVGLARRDTQYF
TRBV13	-	-	TRBJ2-7	TGTGCCAGCAGCTTAGGATACTCTAACTACGAGCAGTACTTC	CASSLGYSNYEQYF
TRBV7-2	-	once	TRBJ2-7	TGTGCCAGCAGCTTAGGTCCGGGTCCCACCTACGAGCAGTACTTC	CASSLGPGPTYEQYF
TRBV4-1	-	-	TRBJ2-7	TGCGCCAGCAGCCAAGATTCTTCAGGTTTCTCCTACGAGCAGTACTTC	CASSQDSSGFSYEQYF
TRBV28	TRBD2	-	TRBJ2-7	TGTGCCAGCAGTTTCTTCAGCGGGATGGGAGAGCAGTACTTC	CASSFFSGMGEQYF
TRBV5-1	TRBD2	-	TRBJ2-2	TGCGCCAGCAGCTTGGGGACTAGCGGGGGGCCGGGCACCGGGGAGCTGTTTTTT	CASSLGTSGGPGTGELFF
TRBV27	-	-	TRBJ2-3	TGTGCCAGCAGTTTATGGGTCGGGGATACGCAGTATTTT	CASSLWVGDTQYF
TRBV2	-	-	TRBJ2-7	TGTGCCAGCAGTGTGGGGGGAGACGAGCAGTACTTC	CASSVGGDEQYF
TRBV7-9	-	-	TRBJ2-7	TGTGCCAGCAGCTTAAGTGGCTCCGAGCAGTACTTC	CASSLSGSEQYF
TRBV27	-	-	TRBJ2-2	TGTGCCAGCACTATACGCCAACAGGGCGGGGAGCTGTTTTTT	CASTIRQQGGELFF
TRBV4-1	-	-	TRBJ1-5	TGCGCCAGCAGCCAAGATCGGTCCACCCCGGTAGTCTTTTTT	CASSQDRSTPVVFF